What follows is one TCR beta chain and its context. Its cognate antigen is unknown. TCRdb fed the reads into MiXCR, producing one record per CDR3 protein. The table has roughly 230,000 distinct CDR3 sequences, about 20% seen once. This entry belongs to a study of T cell repertoires in cytomegalovirus infection. Across the study: TCR beta signatures that were public indicated CMV infection and matching HLA type. Study-wide results and caveats: Carriage of CMV together with the relevant HLA was identifiable through cumulative public TCR beta family frequency. CMV-specific TCR beta clonotypes restricted by HLA-C dominated the ex vivo response.

This CDR3 region has 13 residues. Germline values: CDR1 SQVTM, CDR2 ANQGSEA. Trimming shortened V by 4 bases and J by 2 bases, and 8 bases separated the two germline ends. The sequence came from a human donor in good health (CMV status not recorded). Some clones in this sample may be carry-over from other donors' samples. The sequenced material came from CD8+ T cells from PBMCs. The chain links TRBV29-1 to TRBJ2-2, with a weak D call TRBD2 (5 bases). The CDR3 DNA reads as TGCAGCGTTGCCGGGGTTAACACCGGGGAGCTGTTTTTT. Protein: CSVAGVNTGELFF.